The next 4 T cell receptor beta chains were all read from a single sample in a study of blood T cell repertoires in COVID-19. Assay: immunoSEQ multiplex PCR; the TCRdb copy retains only in-frame clones and omits some. The sample contains fewer than 15,000 clones, roughly 84% of which appear only once. The source material was peripheral blood. These receptors all stem from a human donor in a cohort sampled during active COVID-19.

The J gene is TRBJ1-5, the V gene TRBV6-6, with D perhaps TRBD1 (5 bases). This CDR3 has 19 amino acids. Germline CDR1 and CDR2: MNHNY and SVGAGI (reference sequence). Trimming shortened V by 5 bases and J by 0 bases, and 23 bases separated the two germline ends. The CDR3 DNA reads as TGTGCCAGCAGTCCCCCGGACATAGAAGTTTTGACTAGCAATCAGCCCCAGCATTTT. Its protein is CASSPPDIEVLTSNQPQHF.

The genes are TRBV2 and TRBJ1-1, with TRBD1 matching 8 bases. Germline V gene data show CDR1 as SNHLY and CDR2 as FYNNEI. J gave up 7 bases and V 6 bases, and 4 bases lay outside the gene matches. The CDR3 covers 12 residues. This chain's CDR3 is CASRGQAIEAFF. As DNA, the CDR3 is TGTGCCAGCAGGGGACAGGCGATTGAAGCTTTCTTT.

The chain links TRBV6-5 to TRBJ1-5; TRBD1 might be the D (5 bases). Trimming removed 8 bases at V and 4 bases at J, with 12 bases between. The CDR3 has 13 residues. Per germline, CDR1 MNHEY and CDR2 SVGAGI. CDR3 sequence reads: CASGGGDNQPQHF. As DNA, the CDR3 is TGTGCCAGCGGGGGAGGGGATAATCAGCCCCAGCATTTT.

The rearrangement uses TRBV11-3 and TRBJ1-2, with D perhaps TRBD1 (6 bases). The ends were cut back, 1 base at V and 6 bases at J, with 21 bases in the middle. Germline CDR1 is SGHNT and CDR2 is YENEEA. This CDR3 has 17 residues. CDR3 loop: CASSLAFTGTGMDGYTF. The CDR3 DNA reads as TGTGCCAGCAGCTTAGCCTTTACGGGCACAGGGATGGATGGCTACACCTTC.